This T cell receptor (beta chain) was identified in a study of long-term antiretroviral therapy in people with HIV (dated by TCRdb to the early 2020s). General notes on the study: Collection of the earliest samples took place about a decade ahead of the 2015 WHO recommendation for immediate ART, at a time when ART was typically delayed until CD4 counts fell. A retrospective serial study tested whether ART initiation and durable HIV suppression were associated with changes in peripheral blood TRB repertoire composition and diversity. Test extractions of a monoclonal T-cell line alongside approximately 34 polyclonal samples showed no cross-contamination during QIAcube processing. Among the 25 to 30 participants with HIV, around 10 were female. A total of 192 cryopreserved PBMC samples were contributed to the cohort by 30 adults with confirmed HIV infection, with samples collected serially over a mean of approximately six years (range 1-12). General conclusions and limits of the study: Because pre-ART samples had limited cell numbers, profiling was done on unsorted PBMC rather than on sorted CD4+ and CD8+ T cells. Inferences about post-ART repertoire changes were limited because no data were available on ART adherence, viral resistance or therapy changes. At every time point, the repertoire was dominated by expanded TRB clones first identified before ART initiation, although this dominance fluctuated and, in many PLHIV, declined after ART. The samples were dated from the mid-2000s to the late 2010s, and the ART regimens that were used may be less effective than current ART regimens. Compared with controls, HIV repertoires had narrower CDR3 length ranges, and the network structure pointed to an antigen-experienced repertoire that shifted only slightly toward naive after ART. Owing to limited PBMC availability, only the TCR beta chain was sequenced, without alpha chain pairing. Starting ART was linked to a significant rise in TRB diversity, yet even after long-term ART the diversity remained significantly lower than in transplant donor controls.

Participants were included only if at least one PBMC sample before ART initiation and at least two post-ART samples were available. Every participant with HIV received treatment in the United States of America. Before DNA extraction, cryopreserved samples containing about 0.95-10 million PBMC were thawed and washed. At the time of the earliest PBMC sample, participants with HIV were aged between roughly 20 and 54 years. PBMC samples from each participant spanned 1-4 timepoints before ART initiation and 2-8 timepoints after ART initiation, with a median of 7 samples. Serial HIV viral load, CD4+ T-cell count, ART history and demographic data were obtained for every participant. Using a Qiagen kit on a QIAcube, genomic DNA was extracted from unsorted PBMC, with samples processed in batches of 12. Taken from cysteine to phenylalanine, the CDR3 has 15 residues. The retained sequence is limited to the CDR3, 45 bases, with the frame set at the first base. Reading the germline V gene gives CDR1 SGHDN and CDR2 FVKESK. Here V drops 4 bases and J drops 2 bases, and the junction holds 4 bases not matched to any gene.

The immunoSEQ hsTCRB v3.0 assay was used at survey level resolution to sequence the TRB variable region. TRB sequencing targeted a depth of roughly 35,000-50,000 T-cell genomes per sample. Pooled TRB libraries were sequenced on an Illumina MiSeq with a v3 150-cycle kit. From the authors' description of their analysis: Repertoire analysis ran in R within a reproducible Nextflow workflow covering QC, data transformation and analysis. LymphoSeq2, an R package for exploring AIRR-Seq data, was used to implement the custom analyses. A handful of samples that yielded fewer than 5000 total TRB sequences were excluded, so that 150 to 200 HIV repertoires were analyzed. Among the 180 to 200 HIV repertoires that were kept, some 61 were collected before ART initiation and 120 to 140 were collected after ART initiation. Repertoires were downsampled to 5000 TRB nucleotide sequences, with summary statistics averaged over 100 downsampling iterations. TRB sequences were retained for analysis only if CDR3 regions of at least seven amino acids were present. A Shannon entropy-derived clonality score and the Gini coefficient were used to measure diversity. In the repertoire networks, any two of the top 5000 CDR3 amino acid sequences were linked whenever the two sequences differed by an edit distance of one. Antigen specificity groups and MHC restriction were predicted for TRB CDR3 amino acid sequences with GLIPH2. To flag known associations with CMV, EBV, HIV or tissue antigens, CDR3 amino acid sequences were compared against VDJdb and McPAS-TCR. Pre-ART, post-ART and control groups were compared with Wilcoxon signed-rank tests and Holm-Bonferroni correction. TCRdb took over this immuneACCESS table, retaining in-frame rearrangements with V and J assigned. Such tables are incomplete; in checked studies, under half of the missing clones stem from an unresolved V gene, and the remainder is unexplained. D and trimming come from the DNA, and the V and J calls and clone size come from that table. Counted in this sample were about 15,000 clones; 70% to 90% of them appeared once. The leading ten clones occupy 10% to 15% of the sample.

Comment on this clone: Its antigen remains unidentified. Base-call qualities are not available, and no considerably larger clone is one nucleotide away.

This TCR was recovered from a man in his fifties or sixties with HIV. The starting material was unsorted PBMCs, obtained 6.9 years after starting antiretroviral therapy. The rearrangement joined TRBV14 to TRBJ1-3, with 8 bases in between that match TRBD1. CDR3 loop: CASSPQGAAGNTIYF. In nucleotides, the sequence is TGTGCCAGCAGCCCCCAGGGGGCCGCTGGAAACACCATATATTTT.